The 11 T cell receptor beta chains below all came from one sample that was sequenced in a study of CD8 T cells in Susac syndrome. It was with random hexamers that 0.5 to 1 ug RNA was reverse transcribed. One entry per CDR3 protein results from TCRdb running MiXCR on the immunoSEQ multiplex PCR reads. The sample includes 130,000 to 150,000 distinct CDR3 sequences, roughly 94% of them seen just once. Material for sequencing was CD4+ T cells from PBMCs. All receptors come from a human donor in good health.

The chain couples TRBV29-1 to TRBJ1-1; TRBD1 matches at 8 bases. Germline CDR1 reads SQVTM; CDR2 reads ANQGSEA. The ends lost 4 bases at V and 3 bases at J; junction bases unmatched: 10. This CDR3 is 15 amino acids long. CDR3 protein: CSVVGGQGVYTEAFF. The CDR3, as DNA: TGCAGCGTTGTAGGCGGACAGGGTGTGTACACTGAAGCTTTCTTT.

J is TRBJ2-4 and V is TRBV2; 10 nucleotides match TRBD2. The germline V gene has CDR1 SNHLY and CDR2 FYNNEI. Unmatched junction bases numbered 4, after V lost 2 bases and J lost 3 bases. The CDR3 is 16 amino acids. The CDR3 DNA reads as TGTGCCAGCAGTGAACGAAGCGGGAGGGACAAAAACATTCAGTACTTC. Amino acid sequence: CASSERSGRDKNIQYF.

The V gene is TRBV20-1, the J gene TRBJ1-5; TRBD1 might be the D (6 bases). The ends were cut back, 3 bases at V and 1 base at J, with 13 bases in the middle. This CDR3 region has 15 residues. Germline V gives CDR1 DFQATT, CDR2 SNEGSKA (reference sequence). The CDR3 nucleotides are TGCAGTGCTAGTCGGGGGCAGGCGAGCAATCAGCCCCAGCATTTT. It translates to CSASRGQASNQPQHF.

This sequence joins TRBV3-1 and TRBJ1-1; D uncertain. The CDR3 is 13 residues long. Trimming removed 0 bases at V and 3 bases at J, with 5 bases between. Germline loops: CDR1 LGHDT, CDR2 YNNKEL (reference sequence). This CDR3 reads CASSQDGHTEAFF. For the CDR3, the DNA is TGTGCCAGCAGCCAAGATGGACACACTGAAGCTTTCTTT. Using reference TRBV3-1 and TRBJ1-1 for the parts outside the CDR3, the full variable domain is DTAVSQTPKYLVTQMGNDKSIKCEQNLGHDTMYWYKQDSKKFLKIMFSYNNKELIINETVPNRFSPKSPDKAHLNLHINSLELGDSAVYFCASSQDGHTEAFFGQGTRLTVV.

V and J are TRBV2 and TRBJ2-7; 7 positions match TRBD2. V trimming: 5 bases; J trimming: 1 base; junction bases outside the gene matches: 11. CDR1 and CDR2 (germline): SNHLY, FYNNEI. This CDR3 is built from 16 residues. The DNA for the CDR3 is TGTGCCAGCAGTCACCCCCTATCTAGCGGTTCCTACGAGCAGTACTTC. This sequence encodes CASSHPLSSGSYEQYF. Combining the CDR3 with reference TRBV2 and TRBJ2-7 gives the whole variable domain EPEVTQTPSHQVTQMGQEVILRCVPISNHLYFYWYRQILGQKVEFLVSFYNNEISEKSEIFDDQFSVERPDGSNFTLKIRSTKLEDSAMYFCASSHPLSSGSYEQYFGPGTRLTVT.

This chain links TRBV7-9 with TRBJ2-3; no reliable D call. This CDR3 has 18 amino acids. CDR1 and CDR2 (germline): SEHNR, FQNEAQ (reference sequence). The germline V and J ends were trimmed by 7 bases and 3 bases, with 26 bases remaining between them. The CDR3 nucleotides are TGTGCCAGCATAGGGCCTTCGTTCCGCTGGGATGCTACAGATACGCAGTATTTT. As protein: CASIGPSFRWDATDTQYF.

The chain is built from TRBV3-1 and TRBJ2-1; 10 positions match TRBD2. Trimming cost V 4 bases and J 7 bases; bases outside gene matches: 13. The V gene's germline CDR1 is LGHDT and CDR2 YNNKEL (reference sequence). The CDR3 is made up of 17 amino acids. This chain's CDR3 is CASSPPWASGRGNEQFF. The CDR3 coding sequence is TGTGCCAGCAGCCCCCCGTGGGCTAGCGGGAGAGGAAATGAGCAGTTCTTC.

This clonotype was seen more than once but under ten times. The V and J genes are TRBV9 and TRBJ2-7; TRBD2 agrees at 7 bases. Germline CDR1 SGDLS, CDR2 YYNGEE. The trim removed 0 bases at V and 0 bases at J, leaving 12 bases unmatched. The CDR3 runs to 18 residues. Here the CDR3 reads CASSVATGSGGGSYEQYF. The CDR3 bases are TGTGCCAGCAGCGTAGCTACTGGGAGCGGCGGGGGCTCCTACGAGCAGTACTTC.

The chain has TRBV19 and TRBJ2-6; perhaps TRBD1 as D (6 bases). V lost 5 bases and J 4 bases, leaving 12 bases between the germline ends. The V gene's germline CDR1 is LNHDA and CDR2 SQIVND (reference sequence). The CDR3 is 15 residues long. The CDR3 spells CASSAQGLGANVLTF. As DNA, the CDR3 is TGTGCCAGTAGTGCGCAGGGGCTCGGGGCCAACGTCCTGACTTTC.

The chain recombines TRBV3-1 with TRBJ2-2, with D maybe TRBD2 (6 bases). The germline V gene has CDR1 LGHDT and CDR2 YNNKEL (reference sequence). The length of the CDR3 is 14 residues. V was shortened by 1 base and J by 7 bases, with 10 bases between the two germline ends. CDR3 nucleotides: TGTGCCAGCAGCCAAGGAGGTAGCGGCGGGGAGCTGTTTTTT. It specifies CASSQGGSGGELFF.

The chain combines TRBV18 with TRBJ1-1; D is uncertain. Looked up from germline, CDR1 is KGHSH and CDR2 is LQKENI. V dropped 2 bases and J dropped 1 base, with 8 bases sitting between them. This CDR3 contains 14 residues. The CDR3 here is CASSPLQQNTEAFF. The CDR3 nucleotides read TGTGCCAGCTCACCATTACAGCAGAACACTGAAGCTTTCTTT.